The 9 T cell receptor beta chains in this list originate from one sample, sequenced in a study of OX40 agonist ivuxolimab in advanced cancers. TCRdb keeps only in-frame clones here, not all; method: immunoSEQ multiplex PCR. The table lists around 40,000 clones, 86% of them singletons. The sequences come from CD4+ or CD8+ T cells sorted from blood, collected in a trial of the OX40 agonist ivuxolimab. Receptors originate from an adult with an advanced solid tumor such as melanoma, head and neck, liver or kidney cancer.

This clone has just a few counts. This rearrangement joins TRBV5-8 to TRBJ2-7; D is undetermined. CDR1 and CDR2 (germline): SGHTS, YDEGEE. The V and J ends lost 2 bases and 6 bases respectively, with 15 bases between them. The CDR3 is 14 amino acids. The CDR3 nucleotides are TGTGCCAGCAGCTTACCAGCCACCCTACTCGAGCAGTACTTC. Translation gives CASSLPATLLEQYF.

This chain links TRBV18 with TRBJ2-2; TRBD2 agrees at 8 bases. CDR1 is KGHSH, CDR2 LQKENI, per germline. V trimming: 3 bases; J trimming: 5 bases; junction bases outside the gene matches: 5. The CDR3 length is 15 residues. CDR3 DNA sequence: TGTGCCAGCTCACCTAGCGGGATGTGGACCGGGGAGCTGTTTTTT. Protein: CASSPSGMWTGELFF.

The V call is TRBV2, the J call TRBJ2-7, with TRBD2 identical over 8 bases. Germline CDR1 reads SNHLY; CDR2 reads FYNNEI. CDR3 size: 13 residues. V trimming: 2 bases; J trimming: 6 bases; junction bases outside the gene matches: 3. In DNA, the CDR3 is TGTGCCAGCAGTGAATCGCTAGCGGGCGAGCAGTACTTC. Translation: CASSESLAGEQYF.

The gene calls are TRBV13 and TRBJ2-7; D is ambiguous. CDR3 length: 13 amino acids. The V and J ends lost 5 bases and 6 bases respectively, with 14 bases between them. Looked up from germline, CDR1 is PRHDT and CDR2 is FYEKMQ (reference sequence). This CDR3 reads CASSPSGTGEQYF. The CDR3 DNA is TGTGCCAGCAGCCCCTCCGGAACTGGCGAGCAGTACTTC.

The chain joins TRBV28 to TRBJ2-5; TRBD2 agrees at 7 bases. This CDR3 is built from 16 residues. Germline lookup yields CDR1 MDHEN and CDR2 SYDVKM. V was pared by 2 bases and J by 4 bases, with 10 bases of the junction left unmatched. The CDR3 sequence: CASSLTPRGVIETQYF. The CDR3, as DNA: TGTGCCAGCAGTTTAACCCCCCGGGGGGTGATAGAGACCCAGTACTTC. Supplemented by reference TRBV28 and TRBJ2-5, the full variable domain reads DVKVTQSSRYLVKRTGEKVFLECVQDMDHENMFWYRQDPGLGLRLIYFSYDVKMKEKGDIPEGYSVSREKKERFSLILESASTNQTSMYLCASSLTPRGVIETQYFGPGTRLLVL.

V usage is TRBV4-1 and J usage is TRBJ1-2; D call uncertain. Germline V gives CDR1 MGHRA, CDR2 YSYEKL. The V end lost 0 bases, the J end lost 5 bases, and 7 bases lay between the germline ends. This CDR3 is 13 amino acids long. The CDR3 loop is CASSQEAWYGYTF. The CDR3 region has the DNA TGCGCCAGCAGCCAAGAGGCTTGGTATGGCTACACCTTC.

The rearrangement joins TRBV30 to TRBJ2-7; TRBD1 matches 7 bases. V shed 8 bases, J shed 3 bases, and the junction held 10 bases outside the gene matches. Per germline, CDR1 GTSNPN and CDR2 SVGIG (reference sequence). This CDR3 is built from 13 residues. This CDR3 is CAGQSDRDYEQYF. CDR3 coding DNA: TGTGCCGGGCAGAGCGACAGGGACTACGAGCAGTACTTC.

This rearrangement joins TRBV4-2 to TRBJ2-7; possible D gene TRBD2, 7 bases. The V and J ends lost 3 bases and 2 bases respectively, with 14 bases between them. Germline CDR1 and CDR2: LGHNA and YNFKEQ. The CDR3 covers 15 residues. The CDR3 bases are TGTGCCAGCAGCCAGGGTCGGGGGGCCCCCTACGAGCAGTACTTC. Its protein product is CASSQGRGAPYEQYF.

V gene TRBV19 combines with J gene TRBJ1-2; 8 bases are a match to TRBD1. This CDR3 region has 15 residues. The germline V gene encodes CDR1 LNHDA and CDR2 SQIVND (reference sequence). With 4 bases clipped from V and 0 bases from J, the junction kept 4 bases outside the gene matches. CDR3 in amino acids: CASSRGQESNYGYTF. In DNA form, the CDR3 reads TGTGCCAGTAGTAGGGGACAGGAATCTAACTATGGCTACACCTTC. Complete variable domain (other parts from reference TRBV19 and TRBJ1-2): DGGITQSPKYLFRKEGQNVTLSCEQNLNHDAMYWYRQDPGQGLRLIYYSQIVNDFQKGDIAEGYSVSREKKESFPLTVTSAQKNPTAFYLCASSRGQESNYGYTFGSGTRLTVV.